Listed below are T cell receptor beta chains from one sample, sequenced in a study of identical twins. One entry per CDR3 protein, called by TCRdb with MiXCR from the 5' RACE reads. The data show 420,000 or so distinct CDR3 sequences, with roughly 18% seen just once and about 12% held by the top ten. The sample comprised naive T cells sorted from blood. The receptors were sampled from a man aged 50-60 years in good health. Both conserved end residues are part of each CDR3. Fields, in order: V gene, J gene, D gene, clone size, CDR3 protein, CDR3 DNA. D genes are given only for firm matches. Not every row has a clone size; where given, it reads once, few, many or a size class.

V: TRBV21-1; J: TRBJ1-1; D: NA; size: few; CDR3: CATSGYDDTEAFF; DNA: TGTGCCACCTCGGGCTACGATGACACTGAAGCTTTCTTT
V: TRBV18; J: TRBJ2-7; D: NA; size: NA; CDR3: CASSLFGEVPYEQYF; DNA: TGTGCCAGCTCACTTTTCGGCGAGGTGCCCTACGAGCAGTACTTC
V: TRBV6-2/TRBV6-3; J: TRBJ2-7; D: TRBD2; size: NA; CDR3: CASSYGAGGSYEQYF; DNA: TGTGCCAGCAGTTACGGGGCGGGAGGCTCCTACGAGCAGTACTTC
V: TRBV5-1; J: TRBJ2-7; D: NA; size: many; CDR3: CASSLNEAVSYEQYF; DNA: TGCGCCAGCAGCTTGAATGAGGCAGTCTCCTACGAGCAGTACTTC
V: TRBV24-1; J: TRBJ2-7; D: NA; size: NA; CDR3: CATSDLSRPYEQYF; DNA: TGTGCCACCAGTGATCTAAGCAGGCCCTACGAGCAGTACTTC
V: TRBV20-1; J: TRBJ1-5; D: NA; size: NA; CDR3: CSAPKEGVGNQPQHF; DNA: TGCAGTGCGCCCAAGGAGGGGGTAGGGAATCAGCCCCAGCATTTT
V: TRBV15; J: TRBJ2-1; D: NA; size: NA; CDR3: CATSRDMPRHEQFF; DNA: TGTGCCACCAGCAGAGATATGCCACGACATGAGCAGTTCTTC
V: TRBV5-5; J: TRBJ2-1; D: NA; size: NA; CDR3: CASSLVGGGRNNEQFF; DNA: TGTGCCAGCAGCTTGGTAGGGGGAGGGAGAAACAATGAGCAGTTCTTC
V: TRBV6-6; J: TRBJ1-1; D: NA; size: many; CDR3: CASSYAPNTEAFF; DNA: TGTGCCAGCAGTTACGCCCCGAACACTGAAGCTTTCTTT
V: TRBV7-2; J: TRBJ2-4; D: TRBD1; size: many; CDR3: CASSFYRGTKNIQYF; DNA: TGTGCCAGCAGCTTTTACAGGGGGACCAAAAACATTCAGTACTTC
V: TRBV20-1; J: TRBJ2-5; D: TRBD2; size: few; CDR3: CSARLSGQTQYF; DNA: TGCAGTGCTAGACTTAGCGGGCAGACCCAGTACTTC
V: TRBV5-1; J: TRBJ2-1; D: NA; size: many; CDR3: CASSLNRADEQFF; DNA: TGCGCCAGCAGCTTGAACAGGGCAGATGAGCAGTTCTTC
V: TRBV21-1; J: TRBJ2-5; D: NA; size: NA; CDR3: CASSKIAPLETQYF; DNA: TGTGCCAGCAGCAAAATCGCGCCGTTAGAGACCCAGTACTTC
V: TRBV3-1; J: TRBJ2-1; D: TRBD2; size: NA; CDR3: CASSLRSGGPYNEQFF; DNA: TGTGCCAGCAGCCTTCGTAGCGGGGGGCCCTACAATGAGCAGTTCTTC
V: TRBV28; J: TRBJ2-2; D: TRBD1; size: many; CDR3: CASSPGQGGTGELFF; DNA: TGTGCCAGCAGCCCCGGACAGGGGGGCACCGGGGAGCTGTTTTTT
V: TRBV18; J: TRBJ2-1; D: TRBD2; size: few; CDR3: CASSPLWTRADPSYNEQFF; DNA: TGTGCCAGCTCACCACTATGGACTAGGGCCGACCCATCCTACAATGAGCAGTTCTTC
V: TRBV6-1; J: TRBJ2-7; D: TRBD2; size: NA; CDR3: CASKSRTSGSVHEQYF; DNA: TGTGCCAGCAAGAGTAGGACTAGCGGGAGTGTCCACGAGCAGTACTTC
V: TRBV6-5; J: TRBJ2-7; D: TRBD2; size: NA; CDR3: CASSYSVTSRGLPYEQYF; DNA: TGTGCCAGCAGTTACTCTGTGACTAGCCGTGGTCTCCCTTACGAGCAGTACTTC
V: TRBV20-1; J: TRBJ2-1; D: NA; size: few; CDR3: CSAERQNEQFF; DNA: TGCAGTGCCGAGCGTCAGAATGAGCAGTTCTTC
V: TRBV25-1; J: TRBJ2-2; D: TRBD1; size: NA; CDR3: CASTPTGQGSGELFF; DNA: TGTGCCAGCACCCCTACCGGACAGGGGTCCGGGGAGCTGTTTTTT
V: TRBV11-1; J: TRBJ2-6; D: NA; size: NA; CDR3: CASSSYLKGSSGANVLTF; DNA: TGTGCCAGCAGCTCCTATTTAAAAGGGAGCTCTGGGGCCAACGTCCTGACTTTC
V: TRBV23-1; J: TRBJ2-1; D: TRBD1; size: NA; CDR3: CASSQGTGIYNEQFF; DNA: TGCGCCAGCAGTCAGGGGACAGGAATATACAATGAGCAGTTCTTC
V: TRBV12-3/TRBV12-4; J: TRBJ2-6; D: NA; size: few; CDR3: CASTLGSSGANVLTF; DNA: TGTGCCAGCACCCTGGGAAGCTCTGGGGCCAACGTCCTGACTTTC